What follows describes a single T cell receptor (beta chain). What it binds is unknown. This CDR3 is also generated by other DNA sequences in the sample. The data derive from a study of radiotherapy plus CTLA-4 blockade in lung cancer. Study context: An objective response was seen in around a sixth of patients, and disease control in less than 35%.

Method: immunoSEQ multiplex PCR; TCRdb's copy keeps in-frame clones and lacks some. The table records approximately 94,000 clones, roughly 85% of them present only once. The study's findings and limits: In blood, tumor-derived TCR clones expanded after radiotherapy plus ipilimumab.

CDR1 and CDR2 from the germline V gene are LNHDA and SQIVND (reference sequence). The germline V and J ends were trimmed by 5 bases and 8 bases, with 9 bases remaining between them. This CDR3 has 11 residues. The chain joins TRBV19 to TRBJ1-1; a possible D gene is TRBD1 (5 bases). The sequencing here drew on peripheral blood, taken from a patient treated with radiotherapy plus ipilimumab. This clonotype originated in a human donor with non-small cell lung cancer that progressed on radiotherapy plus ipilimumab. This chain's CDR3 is CASSFRTEAFF. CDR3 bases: TGTGCCAGTAGTTTTCGGACAGAAGCTTTCTTT. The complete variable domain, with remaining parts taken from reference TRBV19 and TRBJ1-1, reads DGGITQSPKYLFRKEGQNVTLSCEQNLNHDAMYWYRQDPGQGLRLIYYSQIVNDFQKGDIAEGYSVSREKKESFPLTVTSAQKNPTAFYLCASSFRTEAFFGQGTRLTVV.